One and the same sample provided the 31 T cell receptor beta chains below, sequenced in a study of patients and donors after allogeneic stem cell transplantation. TCRdb recomputed calls from the RT-PCR reads with MiXCR, one row per CDR3 protein. Of about 200,000 distinct CDR3 sequences listed, 41% were seen once; the top ten hold around 35%. Sequencing used blood, either unsorted or a sorted T cell fraction (not recorded which). The source is a human donor who was either an allogeneic HSCT recipient or a stem cell or donor lymphocyte infusion donor (not recorded which). It is not recorded whose cells these are; they may come from a transplant donor.

This chain links TRBV6-2 or TRBV6-3 with TRBJ2-2; the match to TRBD1 covers 12 bases. V was pared by 2 bases and J by 0 bases, with 13 bases of the junction left unmatched. CDR1 and CDR2 (germline): MNHEY, SVGEGT. There are 21 residues in the CDR3. The CDR3 nucleotides are TGTGCCAGCAGTTACCTATCTCCCGGGACAGGGGGCTCCACGAACACCGGGGAGCTGTTTTTT. It encodes CASSYLSPGTGGSTNTGELFF.

This clonotype was seen only a few times. The genes are TRBV20-1 and TRBJ1-1; D gene unclear. Trimming removed 2 bases from V and 2 bases from J, with 6 bases in between. Looked up from germline, CDR1 is DFQATT and CDR2 is SNEGSKA (reference sequence). The CDR3 has 12 amino acids. The CDR3 DNA sequence: TGCAGTGCTAGAAAAGGAAACACTGAAGCTTTCTTT. Protein sequence: CSARKGNTEAFF.

V usage is TRBV7-8 and J usage is TRBJ2-1; perhaps TRBD1 as D (5 bases). Trimming took 5 bases from V and 0 from J, leaving 11 bases between them. The CDR3 extends over 15 amino acids. The germline V gene has CDR1 SGHVS and CDR2 FQNEAQ. The CDR3 nucleotides read TGTGCCAGCAGCCCCGGCAGGGCCTCCTACAATGAGCAGTTCTTC. Translation gives CASSPGRASYNEQFF.

The rearrangement joins TRBV6-1 to TRBJ2-7; 7 nucleotides line up with TRBD2. The CDR3 is made up of 15 amino acids. With V trimmed by 3 bases and J by 3 bases, 8 bases remained unmatched. Germline loops: CDR1 MNHNS, CDR2 SASEGT. The DNA for the CDR3 is TGTGCCAGCAGTGAGGGAGGGGCGTCTTACTACGAGCAGTACTTC. The encoded protein is CASSEGGASYYEQYF.

The V gene is TRBV30, the J gene TRBJ1-2; no reliable D call. In germline, CDR1 is GTSNPN, CDR2 SVGIG (reference sequence). The CDR3 runs to 10 residues. Trimming took off 5 bases at V and 8 bases at J, with 9 bases between the two ends. CDR3 residues: CAWGGPGYTF. The CDR3 bases are TGTGCCTGGGGCGGACCGGGCTACACCTTC.

This clonotype has only one observation. V usage is TRBV4-3 and J usage is TRBJ2-2; D gene unclear. Trimming shortened V by 3 bases and J by 5 bases, and 4 bases separated the two germline ends. Germline V gene data show CDR1 as LGHNA and CDR2 as YSLEER. The CDR3 extends over 12 amino acids. The CDR3 here is CASSHYTGELFF. The DNA for the CDR3 is TGCGCCAGCAGCCATTATACCGGGGAGCTGTTTTTT.

This clonotype was seen only once. This rearrangement joins TRBV29-1 to TRBJ2-2, with D possibly called TRBD1 or TRBD2 (6 bases each). Trimming removed 7 bases at V and 2 bases at J, with 11 bases between. CDR3 length: 13 amino acids. CDR1 is SQVTM and CDR2 is ANQGSEA in the germline V gene. In DNA, the CDR3 is TGCAGCGGGGGGGCCCGAAACACCGGGGAGCTGTTTTTT. Protein product: CSGGARNTGELFF.

This clonotype appeared a few times. This rearrangement joins TRBV12-3 or TRBV12-4 to TRBJ2-3; TRBD2 aligns across 7 bases. The CDR3 extends over 15 amino acids. Trimming removed 3 bases from V and 2 bases from J; junction bases left unmatched: 5. CDR3 protein: CASSLGGFDTDTQYF. The CDR3 nucleotides read TGTGCCAGCAGTTTGGGAGGGTTCGACACAGATACGCAGTATTTT.

The chain links TRBV6-2 or TRBV6-3 to TRBJ2-7, with 8 bases identical to TRBD2. The germline V gene has CDR1 MNHEY and CDR2 SVGEGT. Trimming cost V 8 bases and J 2 bases; bases outside gene matches: 11. The CDR3 totals 15 residues. CDR3: CASRPGAGGTYEQYF. The CDR3 DNA is TGTGCCAGCCGACCCGGGGCGGGAGGAACCTACGAGCAGTACTTC.

This clonotype showed up just a few times. The V and J genes are TRBV29-1 and TRBJ2-7; 9 bases align to TRBD1. J lost 9 bases, V lost 4 bases, and 7 bases had no gene match. CDR1 is SQVTM and CDR2 is ANQGSEA in the germline V gene. The CDR3 extends over 12 amino acids. Here the CDR3 reads CSVVGQGYWQYF. DNA of the CDR3: TGCAGCGTTGTGGGACAGGGCTATTGGCAGTACTTC.

This clonotype was detected only once. This sequence joins TRBV12-3 or TRBV12-4 and TRBJ2-7; perhaps TRBD2 as D (6 bases). The CDR3 covers 14 residues. V dropped 3 bases and J dropped 3 bases, with 12 bases sitting between them. Here the CDR3 reads CASSFSGGDYEQYF. In DNA, the CDR3 is TGTGCCAGCAGTTTTTCCGGGGGAGACTACGAGCAGTACTTC.

CDR3 amino acids: CASSHGTVEGYTF. The CDR3 bases are TGTGCCAGCAGCCACGGGACCGTCGAAGGCTACACCTTC. The chain links TRBV3-1 to TRBJ1-2, with a possible D match to TRBD1 (5 bases). Germline loops: CDR1 LGHDT, CDR2 YNNKEL (reference sequence). Trimming removed 3 bases from V and 8 bases from J, with 13 bases in between. The CDR3 has 13 amino acids.

The rearrangement links TRBV29-1 to TRBJ2-5; 9 bases fit TRBD1. J lost 0 bases, V lost 2 bases, and 13 bases had no gene match. CDR1 and CDR2 from the germline V gene are SQVTM and ANQGSEA. This CDR3 contains 18 residues. CDR3 nucleotides: TGCAGCGTTGAAAGTCCCCCGTTGACAGGGGGGTACCAAGAGACCCAGTACTTC. Translation: CSVESPPLTGGYQETQYF.

The V gene is TRBV19, the J gene TRBJ2-5; D is uncertain. This CDR3 is 14 amino acids long. Trimming left V 5 bases short and J 1 base short, with 11 bases between. The germline CDR1 and CDR2 sequences are LNHDA and SQIVND (reference sequence). CDR3: CASSFRGGQETQYF. The CDR3 region has the DNA TGTGCCAGTAGTTTTCGAGGTGGCCAAGAGACCCAGTACTTC.

The chain uses TRBV4-3 and TRBJ2-1, with 8 bases identical to TRBD2. V was clipped by 0 bases and J by 3 bases; unmatched bases: 7. The CDR3 extends over 17 amino acids. The V gene's germline CDR1 is LGHNA and CDR2 YSLEER. The CDR3 nucleotides are TGCGCCAGCAGCCAAGATGGAGCGGGAGAAGGCTACAATGAGCAGTTCTTC. It yields the protein CASSQDGAGEGYNEQFF.

V and J are TRBV3-1 and TRBJ2-5; D is undetermined. The V end was cut by 3 bases, the J end by 4 bases, with 9 bases between. This CDR3 region has 13 residues. Germline V gives CDR1 LGHDT, CDR2 YNNKEL (reference sequence). The CDR3 protein is CASSQLRIETQYF. CDR3 coding DNA: TGTGCCAGCAGCCAGCTGAGAATAGAGACCCAGTACTTC.

The chain recombines TRBV7-2 with TRBJ2-3; 7 nucleotides match TRBD1. Germline CDR1 reads SGHTA; CDR2 reads FQGNSA. Unmatched junction bases numbered 18, after V lost 3 bases and J lost 0 bases. The CDR3 has 20 amino acids. The chain's CDR3 is CASSFGRAWTGSTSTDTQYF. The DNA of the CDR3 is TGTGCCAGCAGCTTCGGTCGTGCGTGGACAGGTTCCACTAGCACAGATACGCAGTATTTT.

The V call is TRBV28, the J call TRBJ1-5; TRBD1 matches 9 bases. Germline CDR1 is MDHEN and CDR2 is SYDVKM. The CDR3 sequence is 15 residues long. V lost 7 bases and J lost 0; bases outside the gene matches: 4. The DNA of the CDR3 is TGTGCCAGCACCAAACAGGGGGCTAGCAATCAGCCCCAGCATTTT. Its translation is CASTKQGASNQPQHF. The full variable domain, in which reference TRBV28 and TRBJ1-5 provide the parts outside the CDR3, is DVKVTQSSRYLVKRTGEKVFLECVQDMDHENMFWYRQDPGLGLRLIYFSYDVKMKEKGDIPEGYSVSREKKERFSLILESASTNQTSMYLCASTKQGASNQPQHFGDGTRLSIL.

The chain combines TRBV4-3 with TRBJ2-3; D is ambiguous. The V end lost 0 bases, the J end lost 3 bases, and 10 bases lay between the germline ends. There are 15 residues in the CDR3. Germline CDR1 reads LGHNA; CDR2 reads YSLEER. In DNA form, the CDR3 reads TGCGCCAGCAGCCAAGAGATCTTCTCAACAGATACGCAGTATTTT. This encodes CASSQEIFSTDTQYF.

The chain couples TRBV10-3 to TRBJ1-3; possibly TRBD1 for D (5 bases). The V end was cut by 6 bases, the J end by 2 bases, with 8 bases between. The CDR3 contains 13 residues. The V gene's germline CDR1 is ENHRY and CDR2 SYGVKD. The CDR3 here is CAIRGETGNTIYF. The CDR3 region has the DNA TGTGCCATCAGGGGGGAGACTGGAAACACCATATATTTT.

This clonotype has only a few counts. The CDR3 here is CASSLWAGPNTEAFF. The CDR3, as DNA: TGTGCCAGCAGCTTGTGGGCAGGGCCGAACACTGAAGCTTTCTTT. This chain joins TRBV5-6 and TRBJ1-1, with D possibly TRBD1 on 5 matching bases. Germline-derived CDR1 and CDR2 are SGHDT and YYEEEE. The CDR3 has 15 amino acids. Trimming left V 1 base short and J 1 base short, with 11 bases between.

The chain is built from TRBV15 and TRBJ2-2, with 8 positions matching TRBD1. Germline V gene lookup returns CDR1 LNHNV and CDR2 YYDKDF (reference sequence). J was trimmed by 13 bases and V by 0 bases; bases with no gene match: 10. The CDR3 loop spans 15 amino acids. CDR3 amino acids: CATSRDTGRTGRLFF. CDR3 coding DNA: TGTGCCACCAGCAGAGATACAGGGAGGACAGGGCGGCTGTTTTTT. The full variable domain, with the rest looked up from reference TRBV15 and TRBJ2-2, is DAMVIQNPRYQVTQFGKPVTLSCSQTLNHNVMYWYQQKSSQAPKLLFHYYDKDFNNEADTPDNFQSRRPNTSFCFLDIRSPGLGDTAMYLCATSRDTGRTGRLFFGEGSRLTVL.

The chain combines TRBV28 with TRBJ1-1; a weak D match, TRBD1 (5 bases). The germline CDR1 and CDR2 sequences are MDHEN and SYDVKM. The CDR3 consists of 14 residues. Deletions cut 5 bases from V and 0 bases from J, with 10 bases between. This chain's CDR3 is CASSRGGMNTEAFF. The CDR3 region has the DNA TGTGCCAGCAGTCGCGGGGGGATGAACACTGAAGCTTTCTTT.

This clonotype was counted ten times or more. The chain combines TRBV5-6 with TRBJ1-2, with D unresolved. Trimming left V 4 bases short and J 3 bases short, with 10 bases between. Germline V gives CDR1 SGHDT, CDR2 YYEEEE. This CDR3 has 13 amino acids. This CDR3 is CASSQDGDYGYTF. For the CDR3, the DNA is TGTGCCAGCAGCCAGGATGGGGACTATGGCTACACCTTC.

This sequence joins TRBV24-1 and TRBJ1-5; D perhaps matches TRBD1 (6 bases). The germline V and J ends were trimmed by 3 bases and 8 bases, with 16 bases remaining between them. CDR3 length equals 15 residues. Germline loops: CDR1 KGHDR, CDR2 SFDVKD. The CDR3 here is CATSDTTGEGEPQHF. The CDR3 DNA sequence: TGTGCCACCAGTGATACGACAGGTGAGGGTGAGCCCCAGCATTTT.

The rearrangement joins TRBV3-1 to TRBJ1-3, with TRBD1 identical over 7 bases. Losses at the gene ends were 3 bases for V and 5 bases for J; bases not matched to a gene: 7. There are 15 residues in the CDR3. Per the germline V gene, CDR1 is LGHDT and CDR2 is YNNKEL (reference sequence). The CDR3 DNA reads TGTGCCAGCAGCCAGTCGACAGGGCCAAGAAACACCATATATTTT. Translating it yields CASSQSTGPRNTIYF.

This clonotype occurred once. J is TRBJ1-1 and V is TRBV27; D is possibly TRBD1 (5 bases). In germline, CDR1 is MNHEY, CDR2 SMNVEV (reference sequence). V lost 4 bases to trimming and J lost 7 bases, with 10 bases between them. CDR3 length: 12 residues. For the CDR3, the DNA is TGTGCCAGCAGTTCCCGAGGGGTTGAAGCTTTCTTT. Its protein is CASSSRGVEAFF.

This chain joins TRBV7-9 and TRBJ1-1, with a tentative D call TRBD1 (6 bases). Germline loops: CDR1 SEHNR, CDR2 FQNEAQ (reference sequence). This CDR3 spans 14 amino acids. Trimming stripped 5 bases from V and 9 bases from J, with 19 bases between. CDR3 nucleotide sequence: TGTGCCAGCAGCCCAGGTCCAGGGGCCGGGAAAGCTTTCTTT. Its translation is CASSPGPGAGKAFF. Supplemented by reference TRBV7-9 and TRBJ1-1, the full variable domain reads DTGVSQNPRHKITKRGQNVTFRCDPISEHNRLYWYRQTLGQGPEFLTYFQNEAQLEKSRLLSDRFSAERPKGSFSTLEIQRTEQGDSAMYLCASSPGPGAGKAFFGQGTRLTVV.

The genes are TRBV20-1 and TRBJ2-7; D possibly corresponds to TRBD2 (6 bases). CDR3 length: 16 amino acids. CDR1 and CDR2 from the germline V gene are DFQATT and SNEGSKA (reference sequence). Trimming shortened V by 1 base and J by 1 base, and 17 bases separated the two germline ends. CDR3 sequence: CSARGLETGASYEQYF. In nucleotides, the CDR3 is TGCAGTGCTAGAGGCCTTGAGACGGGAGCATCCTACGAGCAGTACTTC.

This clonotype was seen a few times. The chain uses TRBV12-3 or TRBV12-4 and TRBJ1-6; TRBD1 matches 7 bases. CDR3 length equals 14 residues. Losses at the gene ends were 4 bases for V and 10 bases for J; bases not matched to a gene: 7. As DNA, the CDR3 is TGTGCCAGCAGTTGGGACAGCTTAGCCTCACCCCTCCACTTT. This gives the protein CASSWDSLASPLHF.

The V call is TRBV12-3 or TRBV12-4, the J call TRBJ1-6, with 8 bases identical to TRBD1. This CDR3 spans 14 amino acids. Trimming removed 5 bases from V and 10 bases from J; junction bases left unmatched: 7. The CDR3 region is CASSLGQGQSPLHF. The DNA of the CDR3 is TGTGCCAGCAGTCTTGGACAGGGACAATCACCCCTCCACTTT.